These T cell receptor beta chains were read from a single sample in a study of T cell repertoires in cytomegalovirus infection. Each CDR3 protein is one row after TCRdb ran MiXCR on the reads. The sample has approximately 630,000 distinct CDR3 sequences, about 24% seen once. Sequenced: CD8+ T cells from PBMCs. These receptors were taken from a human donor in good health (CMV status not recorded). Some clones in this sample may be carry-over from other donors' samples. The conserved cysteine and the conserved F or W are not part of the CDR3 here. Each record gives: V gene, J gene, CDR3 protein.

v_gene: TRBV7-8
j_gene: TRBJ1-5
CDR3aa: ASSPGTGDDQPQH

v_gene: TRBV14
j_gene: TRBJ2-1
CDR3aa: ASSQYRAPYNEQF

v_gene: TRBV7-9
j_gene: TRBJ2-7
CDR3aa: ASSLKQGSKAGGYYEQY

v_gene: TRBV12-5
j_gene: TRBJ2-2
CDR3aa: ASGYGGSGELF

v_gene: TRBV19
j_gene: TRBJ1-1
CDR3aa: ASSIGTGAEAF

v_gene: TRBV28
j_gene: TRBJ1-1
CDR3aa: ASLDLAGGVNTEAF

v_gene: TRBV6-5
j_gene: TRBJ1-2
CDR3aa: ANSYSGNYGYT

v_gene: TRBV14
j_gene: TRBJ2-2
CDR3aa: ASSQEAVTGELF

v_gene: TRBV20-1
j_gene: TRBJ1-2
CDR3aa: SAPLTSNYGYT

v_gene: TRBV29-1
j_gene: TRBJ2-7
CDR3aa: SVPGQGLYEQY

v_gene: TRBV6-1
j_gene: TRBJ1-1
CDR3aa: ASSGIAGGLDTEAF

v_gene: TRBV12-3/TRBV12-4
j_gene: TRBJ1-1
CDR3aa: ASIVGGREAF

v_gene: TRBV4-2
j_gene: TRBJ2-3
CDR3aa: ASSPRDTLGTDTQY

v_gene: TRBV7-6
j_gene: TRBJ2-1
CDR3aa: ASSLEAGPFAEQF

v_gene: TRBV6-2/TRBV6-3
j_gene: TRBJ2-2
CDR3aa: ASSYSMRGPGAGELF

v_gene: TRBV7-6
j_gene: TRBJ1-3
CDR3aa: ASSQTGNSGNTIY

v_gene: TRBV6-5
j_gene: TRBJ2-3
CDR3aa: ASSPLAGGLDTDTQY

v_gene: TRBV6-4
j_gene: TRBJ2-5
CDR3aa: ASSERGGQETQY

v_gene: TRBV10-3
j_gene: TRBJ2-7
CDR3aa: AISEPASGDPQQY

v_gene: TRBV15
j_gene: TRBJ1-5
CDR3aa: ATSRDWGKGQPQH

v_gene: TRBV5-1
j_gene: TRBJ2-3
CDR3aa: ASSQGALAGAD

v_gene: TRBV7-8
j_gene: TRBJ1-1
CDR3aa: ASSVGTAMNTEAF

v_gene: TRBV12-3/TRBV12-4
j_gene: TRBJ1-5
CDR3aa: ASSFGRGTYQPQH

v_gene: TRBV11-3
j_gene: TRBJ2-1
CDR3aa: ASSRRTSGESSYNEQF

v_gene: TRBV6-5
j_gene: TRBJ1-2
CDR3aa: ACSYRWQRHDYGYT

v_gene: TRBV12-3/TRBV12-4
j_gene: TRBJ2-7
CDR3aa: ASAGAGFHEQY

v_gene: TRBV7-2
j_gene: TRBJ2-3
CDR3aa: ASSLRGTQLTQY

v_gene: TRBV4-1
j_gene: TRBJ2-3
CDR3aa: ASSQVAGPDTDTQY

v_gene: TRBV7-6
j_gene: TRBJ2-7
CDR3aa: ASTHGWGTYEQY

v_gene: TRBV6-2/TRBV6-3
j_gene: TRBJ2-1
CDR3aa: ASSPLVGYNEQF

v_gene: TRBV7-2
j_gene: TRBJ2-2
CDR3aa: ASALTRATGELF

v_gene: TRBV12-3/TRBV12-4
j_gene: TRBJ1-6
CDR3aa: ASSSWDRVTISPLH

v_gene: TRBV6-5
j_gene: TRBJ1-2
CDR3aa: ASSYSTGGFDGYT

v_gene: TRBV6-2/TRBV6-3
j_gene: TRBJ2-1
CDR3aa: ASSFAALAISYNEQF

v_gene: TRBV20-1
j_gene: TRBJ1-5
CDR3aa: SAPPDRFNQPQH

v_gene: TRBV7-2
j_gene: TRBJ2-7
CDR3aa: ASSRVRGSSYEQY

v_gene: TRBV25-1
j_gene: TRBJ2-1
CDR3aa: ASSEGTWNEQF